The 30 T cell receptor beta chains given below trace back to one sample, sequenced in a study of T-cell memory formation after mild COVID-19. TCRdb ran MiXCR on the 5' RACE reads and lists one entry per CDR3 protein. The table shows about 410,000 distinct CDR3 sequences, with about a sixth occurring only once. The specimen was PBMCs or a T cell subset sorted from them (not recorded which). The source of these receptors is a man in his late teens or twenties who had mild COVID-19 (a few samples of this study predate the infection). Cell type and time point are not known.

The chain employs TRBV6-5 and TRBJ2-7, with D possibly being TRBD1 (6 bases). The CDR3 has 13 residues. Germline V CDR1 and CDR2: MNHEY, SVGAGI. Trimming stripped 5 bases from V and 7 bases from J, with 15 bases between. The CDR3 sequence is CASSRSQGDEQYF. CDR3 nucleotides: TGTGCCAGCAGTAGATCACAGGGAGATGAGCAGTACTTC.

This clonotype has more than one count but fewer than ten. The V and J genes are TRBV7-9 and TRBJ2-6, with D uncertain. Germline loops: CDR1 SEHNR, CDR2 FQNEAQ (reference sequence). The CDR3 totals 16 residues. The V and J ends lost 1 base and 0 bases respectively, with 7 bases between them. The DNA of the CDR3 is TGTGCCAGCAGCTTAGGAGCGTCCTCTGGGGCCAACGTCCTGACTTTC. Translating it yields CASSLGASSGANVLTF.

This clonotype was counted between two and nine times. The chain combines TRBV23-1 with TRBJ1-1; unclear D gene. TRBV23-1 qualifies as an ORF whose function is uncertain. With 0 bases removed from V and 0 bases from J, the gap between germline ends came to 8 bases. CDR3 length equals 15 residues. CDR3 nucleotides: TGCGCCAGCAGTCAATCTCCGCCCCTGAACACTGAAGCTTTCTTT. Translating it yields CASSQSPPLNTEAFF.

This clonotype occurred many times. This chain joins TRBV12-3 or TRBV12-4 and TRBJ2-5, with TRBD2 matching over 8 bases. This CDR3 is 12 amino acids long. V lost 10 bases and J lost 4; bases outside the gene matches: 5. In nucleotides, the CDR3 is TGTGCCACGGGACTAGTGCCAGAGACCCAGTACTTC. Residues: CATGLVPETQYF.

Only one count was recorded for this clonotype. V is TRBV20-1 and J is TRBJ2-7, with a weak D call TRBD2 (7 bases). Germline CDR1 reads DFQATT; CDR2 reads SNEGSKA (reference sequence). This CDR3 is built from 14 residues. V lost 0 bases to trimming and J lost 1 base, with 10 bases between them. The CDR3: CSAREGGPSYEQYF. The DNA of the CDR3 is TGCAGTGCTAGAGAGGGGGGGCCTTCCTACGAGCAGTACTTC.

The chain couples TRBV28 to TRBJ1-2, with D maybe TRBD1 (5 bases). This CDR3 region has 13 residues. The V gene's germline CDR1 is MDHEN and CDR2 SYDVKM. Trimming cost V 4 bases and J 5 bases, with 11 bases left between them. In DNA, the CDR3 is TGTGCCAGCAGTTACGGGGCAGGGTATGGCTACACCTTC. This gives the protein CASSYGAGYGYTF.

This chain uses TRBV9 with TRBJ2-2; TRBD1 aligns across 7 bases. The germline CDR1 and CDR2 sequences are SGDLS and YYNGEE. Trimming at V came to 4 bases and at J to 5 bases, leaving 8 bases not matched to a gene. This CDR3 region has 15 residues. The CDR3 spells CASSLEDRATGELFF. In DNA, the CDR3 is TGTGCCAGCAGCCTAGAAGACAGGGCGACCGGGGAGCTGTTTTTT. Filled out from reference TRBV9 and TRBJ2-2, the complete variable domain reads DSGVTQTPKHLITATGQRVTLRCSPRSGDLSVYWYQQSLDQGLQFLIQYYNGEERAKGNILERFSAQQFPDLHSELNLSSLELGDSALYFCASSLEDRATGELFFGEGSRLTVL.

This clonotype turned up a few times. V is TRBV5-1 and J is TRBJ2-7, with TRBD2 identical over 7 bases. V lost 4 bases and J lost 0; bases outside the gene matches: 4. This CDR3 contains 14 residues. CDR1 is SGHRS and CDR2 is YFSETQ in the germline V gene. CDR3 amino acids: CASSPTGGSYEQYF. For the CDR3, the DNA is TGCGCCAGCAGCCCCACGGGGGGCTCCTACGAGCAGTACTTC. The variable domain in full, with the rest retrieved from reference TRBV5-1 and TRBJ2-7, is KAGVTQTPRYLIKTRGQQVTLSCSPISGHRSVSWYQQTPGQGLQFLFEYFSETQRNKGNFPGRFSGRQFSNSRSEMNVSTLELGDSALYLCASSPTGGSYEQYFGPGTRLTVT.

V and J are TRBV24-1 and TRBJ1-5; D is unclear. This CDR3 is 12 amino acids long. CDR1 and CDR2 (germline): KGHDR, SFDVKD. The V end was cut by 9 bases, the J end by 4 bases, with 9 bases between. Written as DNA, the CDR3 is TGTGCCACCGTTCGGAGGAATCAGCCCCAGCATTTT. As protein: CATVRRNQPQHF.

This clonotype was observed a handful of times. CDR3 in DNA: TGTGCCAGCAGTCCCATTCCGGTCTACGAGCAGTACGTC. Translated, it gives CASSPIPVYEQYV. V and J are TRBV6-6 and TRBJ2-7; D call uncertain. Germline values: CDR1 MNHNY, CDR2 SVGAGI (reference sequence). With 5 bases removed from V and 3 bases from J, the gap between germline ends came to 11 bases. CDR3 size: 13 residues.

In this sample, this clonotype turned up a few times. The rearrangement joins TRBV6-5 to TRBJ1-2; D perhaps matches TRBD1 (6 bases). The CDR3 runs 14 residues. Per germline, CDR1 MNHEY and CDR2 SVGAGI. V lost 6 bases, J lost 6 bases, and 17 bases lay in between. The CDR3 nucleotides read TGTGCCAGCAGGCTACAGGGTTTGGGTAATGGCTACACCTTC. It codes for CASRLQGLGNGYTF.

This clonotype has a handful of counts. The chain recombines TRBV24-1 with TRBJ2-3; 13 nucleotides line up with TRBD2. The trim removed 3 bases at V and 9 bases at J, leaving 8 bases unmatched. This CDR3 is 16 amino acids long. CDR1 is KGHDR, CDR2 SFDVKD, per germline. The CDR3 is CATSDATSGGAETQYF. The CDR3, as DNA: TGTGCCACCAGTGATGCCACTAGCGGGGGGGCCGAGACGCAGTATTTT.

Comments on this clonotype: This may be a read error, as it is one base from a much larger clone. The rearrangement uses TRBV7-9 and TRBJ1-5, with no clear D. Germline lookup yields CDR1 SEHNR and CDR2 FQNEAQ (reference sequence). The CDR3 contains 13 residues. CDR3 DNA: TGTGCCAGCAGCTTACGGGAGAATCAGACCCAGCATTTT. This gives the protein CASSLRENQTQHF.

The chain couples TRBV5-1 to TRBJ1-4; 10 bases map to TRBD1. The CDR3 runs to 14 residues. The trim removed 2 bases at V and 8 bases at J, leaving 3 bases unmatched. Germline lookup yields CDR1 SGHRS and CDR2 YFSETQ. The CDR3 DNA reads as TGCGCCAGCAGCTTAGGGACAGGGGAAGAAAAACTGTTTTTT. This translates into CASSLGTGEEKLFF.

This clonotype was counted between two and nine times. The chain couples TRBV28 to TRBJ1-1, with a tentative D call TRBD1 (6 bases). V lost 8 bases and J 6 bases, leaving 19 bases between the germline ends. CDR1 and CDR2 (germline): MDHEN, SYDVKM. The CDR3 contains 14 residues. The CDR3 DNA reads as TGTGCCAGCGGGAGTGGGGGCGCTTCTTCTGAAGCTTTCTTT. It specifies CASGSGGASSEAFF.

This clonotype was observed a few times. The V call is TRBV20-1, the J call TRBJ1-1, with 10 bases lining up with TRBD1. Germline V gene data show CDR1 as DFQATT and CDR2 as SNEGSKA (reference sequence). V lost 2 bases to trimming and J lost 2 bases; unmatched junction nucleotides: 5. The CDR3 runs to 15 residues. The CDR3 protein is CSARPRTGGNTEAFF. The CDR3 bases are TGCAGTGCTAGACCCCGGACAGGGGGTAACACTGAAGCTTTCTTT.

The V call is TRBV5-1, the J call TRBJ2-1, with D tentatively TRBD2 (6 bases). The CDR3 totals 12 residues. Between the trimmed V and J ends, which lost 4 bases and 5 bases, there was a span of 7 bases. Germline CDR1 is SGHRS and CDR2 is YFSETQ. CDR3 loop: CASSRENNEQFF. For the CDR3, the DNA is TGCGCCAGCAGCCGGGAGAACAATGAGCAGTTCTTC.

The gene calls are TRBV7-9 and TRBJ1-5, with TRBD1 matching 9 bases. Germline V gene sequence: CDR1 SEHNR, CDR2 FQNEAQ (reference sequence). J gave up 0 bases and V 4 bases, and 7 bases lay outside the gene matches. This CDR3 comprises 17 residues. The CDR3 sequence: CASSYGTGRPSNQPQHF. The CDR3 region has the DNA TGTGCCAGCAGCTACGGGACAGGGAGGCCTAGCAATCAGCCCCAGCATTTT.

This clonotype was recorded a few times. The DNA for the CDR3 is TGTGCCAGCAGCCTGAGGATATCTAGCACAGATACGCAGTATTTT. It specifies CASSLRISSTDTQYF. This chain uses TRBV11-2 with TRBJ2-3, with D unresolved. Germline CDR1 and CDR2: SGHAT and FQNNGV. The CDR3 consists of 15 residues. The V end lost 5 bases, the J end lost 0 bases, and 12 bases lay between the germline ends.

This clonotype was seen a handful of times. The chain links TRBV29-1 to TRBJ2-3, with D perhaps TRBD1 (6 bases). V lost 4 bases, J lost 4 bases, and 12 bases lay in between. The CDR3 is 13 residues long. CDR1 is SQVTM, CDR2 ANQGSEA, per germline. Here the CDR3 reads CSVVGGISDTQYF. Here the CDR3 DNA reads TGCAGCGTTGTAGGGGGTATTTCAGATACGCAGTATTTT.

This clonotype was seen a handful of times. The chain joins TRBV6-1 to TRBJ2-1; D remains unclear. The CDR3 has 15 residues. V was trimmed by 0 bases and J by 3 bases, leaving 9 bases between them. CDR1 is MNHNS, CDR2 SASEGT, per germline. This chain's CDR3 is CASSEALDDYNEQFF. Written as DNA, the CDR3 is TGTGCCAGCAGTGAAGCCCTAGATGACTACAATGAGCAGTTCTTC.

This clonotype was counted between two and nine times. The chain employs TRBV4-3 and TRBJ1-4; D remains unclear. There are 15 residues in the CDR3. Germline V gives CDR1 LGHNA, CDR2 YSLEER. The ends were cut back, 1 base at V and 4 bases at J, with 10 bases in the middle. CDR3 loop: CASSQGSRHNEKLFF. In DNA form, the CDR3 reads TGCGCCAGCAGCCAAGGATCCAGGCATAATGAAAAACTGTTTTTT.

There are many counts of this clonotype. This rearrangement joins TRBV7-2 to TRBJ2-2, with D possibly being TRBD2 (7 bases). The CDR3 covers 15 residues. V shed 5 bases and J shed 5 bases, with 15 bases lying between them. The germline V gene encodes CDR1 SGHTA and CDR2 FQGNSA. The CDR3 nucleotides read TGTGCCAGCAGCCCGGGGGGCCCGGGTACCGGGGAGCTGTTTTTT. Translation: CASSPGGPGTGELFF.

This clonotype was observed a handful of times. The V call is TRBV29-1, the J call TRBJ1-1; tentatively, D is TRBD1 (6 bases). CDR3 length: 13 residues. With 5 bases removed from V and 0 bases from J, the gap between germline ends came to 10 bases. Germline CDR1 and CDR2: SQVTM and ANQGSEA. CDR3 residues: CSVTQGMNTEAFF. The CDR3 DNA sequence: TGCAGCGTTACCCAGGGGATGAACACTGAAGCTTTCTTT.

V gene TRBV4-2 combines with J gene TRBJ2-3, with 10 bases aligning to TRBD2. Germline V lookup: CDR1 LGHNA, CDR2 YNFKEQ. The CDR3 has 15 residues. V gave up 4 bases and J gave up 5 bases; unmatched junction bases: 6. CDR3 amino acids: CASSRLAGAEDTQYF. The CDR3 coding sequence is TGTGCCAGCAGCCGCCTAGCGGGGGCGGAAGATACGCAGTATTTT.

This clonotype has just a few counts. The V gene is TRBV2, the J gene TRBJ2-1; D unclear. CDR3 length: 16 amino acids. V was trimmed by 4 bases and J by 9 bases, leaving 22 bases between them. Germline CDR1 reads SNHLY; CDR2 reads FYNNEI. CDR3 region: CASSAMKAIPDGEQFF. The CDR3 DNA sequence: TGTGCCAGCAGTGCCATGAAGGCAATCCCCGACGGTGAGCAGTTCTTC. The full variable domain, completed using reference TRBV2 and TRBJ2-1, is EPEVTQTPSHQVTQMGQEVILRCVPISNHLYFYWYRQILGQKVEFLVSFYNNEISEKSEIFDDQFSVERPDGSNFTLKIRSTKLEDSAMYFCASSAMKAIPDGEQFFGPGTRLTVL.

This clonotype turned up a few times. J is TRBJ1-2 and V is TRBV18; tentatively, D is TRBD1 (6 bases). In germline, CDR1 is KGHSH, CDR2 LQKENI. The CDR3 has 13 amino acids. V was pared by 3 bases and J by 7 bases, with 12 bases between. The CDR3, as DNA: TGTGCCAGCTCACCCCGACAGGACATTGGCTACACCTTC. Its protein is CASSPRQDIGYTF.

This chain uses TRBV7-9 with TRBJ2-1, with 8 bases aligning to TRBD2. This CDR3 is 14 amino acids long. The junction had 6 bases not matched to a gene; V was cut back by 5 bases and J by 6 bases. Per the germline V gene, CDR1 is SEHNR and CDR2 is FQNEAQ (reference sequence). The CDR3 DNA reads as TGTGCCAGCAGCCACCGGACTAGCTCCAATGAGCAGTTCTTC. This encodes CASSHRTSSNEQFF.

At least ten counts were recorded for this clonotype. The chain is built from TRBV5-4 and TRBJ2-5, with D unresolved. Germline assignment: CDR1 SGHNT and CDR2 YYREEE (reference sequence). Trimming removed 5 bases from V and 0 bases from J, with 8 bases in between. The CDR3 covers 13 residues. The CDR3 here is CASSGENQETQYF. As DNA, the CDR3 is TGTGCCAGCAGTGGAGAGAACCAAGAGACCCAGTACTTC. Together with reference TRBV5-4 and TRBJ2-5, the CDR3 gives the full variable domain: ETGVTQSPTHLIKTRGQQVTLRCSSQSGHNTVSWYQQALGQGPQFIFQYYREEENGRGNFPPRFSGLQFPNYSSELNVNALELDDSALYLCASSGENQETQYFGPGTRLLVL.

This chain connects TRBV5-1 to TRBJ1-2, with a weak D call TRBD1 (5 bases). The CDR3 spans 15 residues. Germline V gives CDR1 SGHRS, CDR2 YFSETQ. Trimming shortened V by 2 bases and J by 4 bases, and 15 bases separated the two germline ends. Here the CDR3 reads CASSLLTERSYGYTF. The CDR3 coding sequence is TGCGCCAGCAGCTTATTGACAGAGAGGAGCTATGGCTACACCTTC.